This TCR beta chain comes out of a study of blood T cell repertoires in COVID-19. Study-wide context: Samples taken during acute and convalescent COVID-19 were collected in the United States, Italy and Spain.

How the authors handled the data: Scientists estimated how many nucleated cells there were by amplifying reference gene primers. Sequencing used immunoSEQ multiplex PCR; TCRdb keeps in-frame clones, though not all of them. V and J calls and clone size are as listed in that table; D and trimming were resolved from the DNA. The sample holds tens of thousands of clones, roughly four fifths seen once. With 2 bases removed from V and 8 bases from J, the gap between germline ends came to 6 bases. This CDR3 has 11 amino acids. One Seattle source followed patients from active infection through their disease course.

Sequencing was done on a sample of peripheral blood. The sequence was obtained from a man in his 60s with COVID-19, enrolled during active disease. The rearrangement links TRBV12-3 or TRBV12-4 to TRBJ1-2; D not resolved. The CDR3 DNA reads as TGTGCCAGCAGTTTAAGAGGAGGCTACACCTTC. This sequence encodes CASSLRGGYTF.